Given below is one T cell receptor (beta chain) in context. The sample is drawn from a study of CD8+CD57+ T cells in acquired aplastic anemia. The wider study: Quantities of DNA derived from sorted CD4+ and CD8+ cells averaged approximately 3.3 ug.

V lost 7 bases, J lost 1 base, and 18 bases lay in between. Looked up from germline, CDR1 is DFQATT and CDR2 is SNEGSKA (reference sequence). This CDR3 is 15 amino acids long. Sequencing was done on patients that had shown CD8+CD57+ cell expansion by flow cytometry. Severe acquired aplastic anemia was the diagnosis recorded for all patients. Therapy had not been given to patients before blood sampling. Genomic DNA, the template, was used for profiling of the TCR beta VDJ and CDR3. Each CDR3 protein is one row after TCRdb ran MiXCR on the reads. The table lists 310,000 or so distinct CDR3 sequences, 50% to 65% of them singletons, with 1% to 1.5% in the top ten.

Sequencing input: sorted CD4+, CD8+, or CD8+CD57+ T cells (not recorded which) from PBMCs. The sequence was obtained from a human donor with aplastic anemia. The rearrangement uses TRBV20-1 and TRBJ2-3; weak D call: TRBD1 (6 bases). The CDR3 loop is CSGGLGARGTDTQYF. Here the CDR3 DNA reads TGCAGTGGCGGTTTGGGGGCGCGGGGCACAGATACGCAGTATTTT.